The rows below give T cell receptor beta chains drawn from one sample of a study of OX40 agonist ivuxolimab in advanced cancers. TCRdb's table, derived via immunoSEQ multiplex PCR, lists solely in-frame clones and lacks some. Here the sample spans roughly 65,000 clones, 80% to 95% being singletons. The source material was CD4+ or CD8+ T cells sorted from blood, sampled in a trial of the OX40 agonist ivuxolimab. All receptors come from an adult with an advanced solid tumor such as melanoma, head and neck, liver or kidney cancer. CDR3s leave out the opening cysteine and the closing phenylalanine or tryptophan. Fields, in order: clone size, V gene, J gene, CDR3 protein. Clone size is given for some rows only: seen once, a few or many times, or a class if the clone is expanded.

clone_size: .
v_call: TRBV6-1
j_call: TRBJ1-5
cdr3_aa: ASSALGQVNQPQH

clone_size: .
v_call: TRBV28
j_call: TRBJ1-2
cdr3_aa: ASSTANYGYT

clone_size: .
v_call: TRBV6-5
j_call: TRBJ1-6
cdr3_aa: ASSYRTMGSPLH

clone_size: .
v_call: TRBV9
j_call: TRBJ2-7
cdr3_aa: ASSVDGRSPYEQY

clone_size: .
v_call: TRBV28
j_call: TRBJ1-5
cdr3_aa: ASSLLWGFQPQH

clone_size: .
v_call: TRBV6-1
j_call: TRBJ2-7
cdr3_aa: ASRANSRYEQY

clone_size: .
v_call: TRBV7-9
j_call: TRBJ1-4
cdr3_aa: ASSSQGWEKLF

clone_size: .
v_call: TRBV5-1
j_call: TRBJ2-6
cdr3_aa: ASSSVGVGANVLT

clone_size: .
v_call: TRBV28
j_call: TRBJ1-1
cdr3_aa: ASSSGQNTEAF

clone_size: .
v_call: TRBV7-2
j_call: TRBJ2-1
cdr3_aa: ASSLVGEQF

clone_size: .
v_call: TRBV6-6
j_call: TRBJ2-7
cdr3_aa: ASSYRYEQY

clone_size: .
v_call: TRBV7-9
j_call: TRBJ1-3
cdr3_aa: ASTPEGRLFSGNTIY

clone_size: .
v_call: TRBV28
j_call: TRBJ1-1
cdr3_aa: ASSSSTEAF

clone_size: .
v_call: TRBV6-6
j_call: TRBJ1-2
cdr3_aa: ASISTGIYGYT

clone_size: .
v_call: TRBV6-1
j_call: TRBJ1-5
cdr3_aa: ASSEEAHANQPQH

clone_size: .
v_call: TRBV4-1
j_call: TRBJ1-6
cdr3_aa: ASSQAGENRGVNSPLH

clone_size: .
v_call: TRBV5-1
j_call: TRBJ1-2
cdr3_aa: ASSPTRGPASYT

clone_size: .
v_call: TRBV6-5
j_call: TRBJ1-1
cdr3_aa: ASSGDRVEAF

clone_size: .
v_call: TRBV11-2
j_call: TRBJ1-2
cdr3_aa: ASSSGQGTNYGYT

clone_size: .
v_call: TRBV9
j_call: TRBJ2-5
cdr3_aa: ASSVEGGQETQY

clone_size: .
v_call: TRBV6-5
j_call: TRBJ1-4
cdr3_aa: ASSYSLRRINEKLF

clone_size: .
v_call: TRBV12-5
j_call: TRBJ2-5
cdr3_aa: ASGLYGFSETQY

clone_size: .
v_call: TRBV9
j_call: TRBJ2-5
cdr3_aa: ASSDSGRVETQY

clone_size: once
v_call: TRBV5-6
j_call: TRBJ1-1
cdr3_aa: ASLAGKNTEAF

clone_size: .
v_call: TRBV5-5
j_call: TRBJ2-1
cdr3_aa: ASSLERTSGYNEQF

clone_size: .
v_call: TRBV18
j_call: TRBJ1-4
cdr3_aa: ASSISIAGLGEKLF

clone_size: .
v_call: TRBV19
j_call: TRBJ2-3
cdr3_aa: ASSPWSSGSLTDTQY

clone_size: .
v_call: TRBV19
j_call: TRBJ2-7
cdr3_aa: ASSIVLAGGPSTYEQY

clone_size: .
v_call: TRBV7-8
j_call: TRBJ1-2
cdr3_aa: ASSSLSGASGYT